The 13 T cell receptor beta chains below come from one sample, sequenced in a study of shared clonotypes between healthy human individuals. Profiling relied on immunoSEQ multiplex PCR, and the TCRdb table lists in-frame clones only, not all of them. The sample has roughly 600,000 clones; more than 95% are singletons. Cells designated naive CD8 were CD45RO-negative and were positively selected for CCR7, with terminally differentiated effector memory CD45RA+ cells excluded. The sample consisted of naive CD8+ T cells sorted from blood. The receptor set was obtained from a man aged 30 to 45 in good health.

V and J are TRBV9 and TRBJ2-1, with a possible D match to TRBD2 (6 bases). CDR3 size: 17 residues. Germline V gene sequence: CDR1 SGDLS, CDR2 YYNGEE. Trimming took 2 bases from V and 6 from J, leaving 21 bases between them. DNA of the CDR3: TGTGCCAGCAGCGTCGGGGCAGTCCTTCGGGGGAGCAATGAGCAGTTCTTC. The encoded protein is CASSVGAVLRGSNEQFF.

This sequence joins TRBV5-1 and TRBJ2-3; D ambiguous. V gave up 4 bases and J gave up 2 bases, with 8 bases separating them. Germline V CDR1 and CDR2: SGHRS, YFSETQ. This CDR3 has 13 amino acids. The CDR3 is CASSPLNTDTQYF. In DNA form, the CDR3 reads TGCGCCAGCAGCCCTCTGAACACAGATACGCAGTATTTT.

The chain has TRBV11-2 and TRBJ2-2; D is undetermined. The CDR3 consists of 13 residues. Between the trimmed V and J ends, which lost 5 bases and 0 bases, there was a span of 4 bases. In germline, CDR1 is SGHAT, CDR2 FQNNGV. In nucleotides, the CDR3 is TGTGCCAGCAGCGGGTCGAACACCGGGGAGCTGTTTTTT. This encodes CASSGSNTGELFF.

The rearrangement joins TRBV4-3 to TRBJ2-7; the match to TRBD2 covers 10 bases. In germline, CDR1 is LGHNA, CDR2 YSLEER. This CDR3 has 17 residues. Losses at the gene ends were 2 bases for V and 2 bases for J; bases not matched to a gene: 9. The CDR3 DNA reads as TGCGCCAGCAGCCAATCGGTAGCGGGAGGCTTTGCCTACGAGCAGTACTTC. Protein product: CASSQSVAGGFAYEQYF.

This clone was seen a single time. The chain employs TRBV29-1 and TRBJ1-2, with TRBD1 as a possible D gene (5 bases). The CDR3 totals 14 residues. Germline values: CDR1 SQVTM, CDR2 ANQGSEA. Trimming stripped 2 bases from V and 2 bases from J, with 12 bases between. The CDR3: CSVETPGQNYGYTF. The DNA for the CDR3 is TGCAGCGTTGAAACCCCCGGACAAAACTATGGCTACACCTTC.

This rearrangement joins TRBV7-7 to TRBJ2-6, with TRBD1 identical over 8 bases. Losses at the gene ends were 4 bases for V and 1 base for J; bases not matched to a gene: 6. This CDR3 region has 17 residues. Per germline, CDR1 SSHAT and CDR2 FNYEAQ (reference sequence). This CDR3 is CASSSGGATSGANVLTF. The CDR3 region has the DNA TGTGCCAGCAGCTCAGGGGGCGCAACTTCTGGGGCCAACGTCCTGACTTTC.

The chain has TRBV7-9 and TRBJ1-1, with D uncertain. V lost 10 bases and J lost 7, with 10 bases in between. The CDR3 extends over 10 amino acids. In germline, CDR1 is SEHNR, CDR2 FQNEAQ (reference sequence). The CDR3 DNA sequence: TGTGCCACAAGGCGGGATGAAGCTTTCTTT. Translated: CATRRDEAFF. Looking up the rest from reference TRBV7-9 and TRBJ1-1 gives the full variable domain: DTGVSQNPRHKITKRGQNVTFRCDPISEHNRLYWYRQTLGQGPEFLTYFQNEAQLEKSRLLSDRFSAERPKGSFSTLEIQRTEQGDSAMYLCATRRDEAFFGQGTRLTVV.

This clone appeared once. This chain uses TRBV2 with TRBJ2-7; weak D call: TRBD1 (6 bases). Germline CDR1 reads SNHLY; CDR2 reads FYNNEI. The CDR3 extends over 12 amino acids. Trimming removed 4 bases at V and 6 bases at J, with 10 bases between. CDR3: CASSVGGSEQYF. DNA of the CDR3: TGTGCCAGCAGTGTAGGGGGATCCGAGCAGTACTTC. The full variable domain, its missing parts supplied by reference TRBV2 and TRBJ2-7, is EPEVTQTPSHQVTQMGQEVILRCVPISNHLYFYWYRQILGQKVEFLVSFYNNEISEKSEIFDDQFSVERPDGSNFTLKIRSTKLEDSAMYFCASSVGGSEQYFGPGTRLTVT.

The rearrangement joins TRBV16 to TRBJ1-5, with D perhaps matching TRBD1 (6 bases). Germline CDR1 KGHSY, CDR2 FQNENV. The CDR3 consists of 14 residues. V was cut by 5 bases and J by 4 bases, with 12 bases left in between. CDR3: CASSGDILNQPQHF. CDR3 sequence (DNA): TGTGCCAGCAGCGGGGACATATTGAATCAGCCCCAGCATTTT.

The chain recombines TRBV5-6 with TRBJ1-1, with 9 bases lining up with TRBD1. CDR1 and CDR2 (germline): SGHDT, YYEEEE. V was pared by 4 bases and J by 0 bases, with 4 bases of the junction left unmatched. The CDR3 has 15 amino acids. DNA for the CDR3: TGTGCCAGCAGCACGGGACAGGGATTGAACACTGAAGCTTTCTTT. This codes for CASSTGQGLNTEAFF.

The gene calls are TRBV6-5 and TRBJ2-7; D call uncertain. The CDR3 is 15 amino acids. Trimming cost V 0 bases and J 3 bases, with 12 bases left between them. In germline, CDR1 is MNHEY, CDR2 SVGAGI. CDR3: CASSYSRYSSYEQYF. The CDR3 coding sequence is TGTGCCAGCAGTTACTCGAGGTACAGCAGCTACGAGCAGTACTTC.

The gene calls are TRBV7-6 and TRBJ2-3; 13 nucleotides line up with TRBD2. The CDR3 length is 17 residues. The junction had 7 bases not matched to a gene; V was cut back by 6 bases and J by 1 base. Germline V gives CDR1 SGHVS, CDR2 FNYEAQ. CDR3 coding DNA: TGTGCCAGCAGATCCGGGACTAGCGGGACCCGCACAGATACGCAGTATTTT. Its translation: CASRSGTSGTRTDTQYF.

The chain employs TRBV6-5 and TRBJ2-1; possible D gene TRBD2, 6 bases. Germline V gives CDR1 MNHEY, CDR2 SVGAGI. CDR3 length: 13 amino acids. V shed 7 bases and J shed 7 bases, with 14 bases lying between them. The CDR3 is CASTEEGRNEQFF. Here the CDR3 DNA reads TGTGCCAGCACAGAGGAGGGCAGGAATGAGCAGTTCTTC.